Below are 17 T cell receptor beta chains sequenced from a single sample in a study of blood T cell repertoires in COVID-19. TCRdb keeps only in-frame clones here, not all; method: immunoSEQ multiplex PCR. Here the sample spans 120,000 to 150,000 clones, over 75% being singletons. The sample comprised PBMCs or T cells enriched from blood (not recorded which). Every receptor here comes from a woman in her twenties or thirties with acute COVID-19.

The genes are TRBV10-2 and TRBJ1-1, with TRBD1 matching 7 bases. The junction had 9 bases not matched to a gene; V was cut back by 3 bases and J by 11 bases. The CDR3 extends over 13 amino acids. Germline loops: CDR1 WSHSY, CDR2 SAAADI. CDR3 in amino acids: CASSEADRTVAFF. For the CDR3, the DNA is TGCGCCAGCAGTGAAGCGGACAGGACGGTTGCTTTCTTT.

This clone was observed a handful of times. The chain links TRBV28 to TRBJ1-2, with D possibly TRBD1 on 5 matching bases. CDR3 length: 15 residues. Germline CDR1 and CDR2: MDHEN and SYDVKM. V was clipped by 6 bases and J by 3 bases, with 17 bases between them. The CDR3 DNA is TGTGCCAGCAGCCGCCCAGGGATATCGGACTATGGCTACACCTTC. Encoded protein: CASSRPGISDYGYTF.

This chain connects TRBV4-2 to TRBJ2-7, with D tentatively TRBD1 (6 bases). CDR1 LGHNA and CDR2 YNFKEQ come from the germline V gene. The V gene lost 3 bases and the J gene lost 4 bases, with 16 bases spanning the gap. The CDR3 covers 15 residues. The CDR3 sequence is CASSQRRQVLYEQYF. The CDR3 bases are TGTGCCAGCAGCCAGCGGAGACAGGTCCTTTACGAGCAGTACTTC.

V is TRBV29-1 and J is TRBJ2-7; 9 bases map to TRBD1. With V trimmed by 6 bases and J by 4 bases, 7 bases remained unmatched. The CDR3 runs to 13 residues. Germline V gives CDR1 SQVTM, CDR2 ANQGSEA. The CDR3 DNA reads TGCAGCGTCGGACAGGGGACATCGTACGAGCAGTACTTC. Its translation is CSVGQGTSYEQYF.

The CDR3 reads CASSHPRDREKRSSYNEQFF. The DNA for the CDR3 is TGTGCCAGCAGCCATCCCCGAGACAGAGAGAAAAGGAGCTCCTACAATGAGCAGTTCTTC. V usage is TRBV28 and J usage is TRBJ2-1, with a tentative D call TRBD1 (5 bases). This CDR3 has 20 residues. V was trimmed by 6 bases and J by 0 bases, leaving 27 bases between them. Germline V gives CDR1 MDHEN, CDR2 SYDVKM.

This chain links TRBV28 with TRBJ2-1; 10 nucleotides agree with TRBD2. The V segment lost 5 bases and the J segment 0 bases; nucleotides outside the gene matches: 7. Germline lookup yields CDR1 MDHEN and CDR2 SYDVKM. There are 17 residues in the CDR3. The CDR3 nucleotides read TGTGCCAGCAGTACACGGACTAGCGGAGCCTCCTACAATGAGCAGTTCTTC. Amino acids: CASSTRTSGASYNEQFF.

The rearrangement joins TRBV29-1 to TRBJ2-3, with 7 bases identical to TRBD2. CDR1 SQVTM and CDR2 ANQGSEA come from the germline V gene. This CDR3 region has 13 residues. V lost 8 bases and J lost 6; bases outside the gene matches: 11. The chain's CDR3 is CSFRGVSWDTQYF. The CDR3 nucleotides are TGCAGCTTCCGGGGGGTCAGCTGGGATACGCAGTATTTT.

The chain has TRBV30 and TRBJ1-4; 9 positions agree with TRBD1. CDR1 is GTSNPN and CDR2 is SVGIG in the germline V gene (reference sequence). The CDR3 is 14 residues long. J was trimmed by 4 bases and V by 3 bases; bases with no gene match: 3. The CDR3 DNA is TGTGCCTGGAGCCCGACAGGGGGTAATGAAAAACTGTTTTTT. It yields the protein CAWSPTGGNEKLFF.

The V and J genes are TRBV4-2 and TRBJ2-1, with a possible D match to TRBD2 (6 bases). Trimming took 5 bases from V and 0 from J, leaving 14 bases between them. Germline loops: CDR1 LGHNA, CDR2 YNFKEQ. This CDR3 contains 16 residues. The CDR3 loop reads CASSTGTFSSYNEQFF. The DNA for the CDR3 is TGTGCCAGCAGCACTGGGACTTTCAGCTCCTACAATGAGCAGTTCTTC.

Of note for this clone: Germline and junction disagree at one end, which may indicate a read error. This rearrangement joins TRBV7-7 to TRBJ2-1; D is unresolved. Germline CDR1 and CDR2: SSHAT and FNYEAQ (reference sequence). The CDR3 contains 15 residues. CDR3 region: CASSLGRTPNNEQFF. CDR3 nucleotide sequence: TGTGCTAGCAGCTTAGGTAGAACCCCCAACAATGAGCAGTTCTTC.

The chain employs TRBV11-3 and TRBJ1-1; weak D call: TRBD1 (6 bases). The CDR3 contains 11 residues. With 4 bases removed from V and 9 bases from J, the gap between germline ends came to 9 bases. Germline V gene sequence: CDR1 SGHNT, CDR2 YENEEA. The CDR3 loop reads CASSSGQQAFF. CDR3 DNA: TGTGCCAGCAGCTCCGGACAGCAAGCTTTCTTT.

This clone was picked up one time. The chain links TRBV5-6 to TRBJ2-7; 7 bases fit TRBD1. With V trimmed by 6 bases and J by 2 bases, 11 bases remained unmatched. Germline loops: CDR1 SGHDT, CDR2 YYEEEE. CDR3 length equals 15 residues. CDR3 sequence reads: CASNHGAGGPYEQYF. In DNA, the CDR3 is TGTGCCAGCAATCATGGGGCAGGGGGTCCCTACGAGCAGTACTTC.

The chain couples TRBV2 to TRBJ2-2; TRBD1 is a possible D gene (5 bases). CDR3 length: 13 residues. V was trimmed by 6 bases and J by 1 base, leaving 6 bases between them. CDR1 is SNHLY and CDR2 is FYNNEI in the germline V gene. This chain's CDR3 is CASRQENTGELFF. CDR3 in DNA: TGTGCCAGCAGACAGGAGAACACCGGGGAGCTGTTTTTT.

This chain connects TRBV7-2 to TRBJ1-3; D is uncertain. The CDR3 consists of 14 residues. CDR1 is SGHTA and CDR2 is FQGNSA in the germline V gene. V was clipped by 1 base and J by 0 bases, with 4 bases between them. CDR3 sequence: CASSLGHSGNTIYF. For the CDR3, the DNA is TGTGCCAGCAGCTTAGGGCACTCTGGAAACACCATATATTTT.

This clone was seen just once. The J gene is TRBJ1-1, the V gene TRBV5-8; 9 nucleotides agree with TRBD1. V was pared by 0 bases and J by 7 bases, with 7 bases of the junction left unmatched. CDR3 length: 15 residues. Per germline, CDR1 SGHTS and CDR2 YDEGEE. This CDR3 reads CASSLDTRQGGEAFF. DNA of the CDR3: TGTGCCAGCAGCTTGGATACTAGACAGGGGGGTGAAGCTTTCTTT.

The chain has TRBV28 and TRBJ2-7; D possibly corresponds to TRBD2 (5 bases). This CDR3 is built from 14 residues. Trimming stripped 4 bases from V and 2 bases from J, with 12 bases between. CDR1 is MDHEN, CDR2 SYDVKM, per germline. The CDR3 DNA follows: TGTGCCAGCAGTTCGCCAGCGGAAACCTACGAGCAGTACTTC. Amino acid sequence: CASSSPAETYEQYF.

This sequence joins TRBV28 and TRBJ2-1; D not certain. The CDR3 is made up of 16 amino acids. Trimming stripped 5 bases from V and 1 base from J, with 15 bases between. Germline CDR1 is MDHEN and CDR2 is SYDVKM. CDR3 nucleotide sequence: TGTGCCAGCAGTCCCCATCCCAGCGAGTCCTACAATGAGCAGTTCTTC. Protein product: CASSPHPSESYNEQFF.